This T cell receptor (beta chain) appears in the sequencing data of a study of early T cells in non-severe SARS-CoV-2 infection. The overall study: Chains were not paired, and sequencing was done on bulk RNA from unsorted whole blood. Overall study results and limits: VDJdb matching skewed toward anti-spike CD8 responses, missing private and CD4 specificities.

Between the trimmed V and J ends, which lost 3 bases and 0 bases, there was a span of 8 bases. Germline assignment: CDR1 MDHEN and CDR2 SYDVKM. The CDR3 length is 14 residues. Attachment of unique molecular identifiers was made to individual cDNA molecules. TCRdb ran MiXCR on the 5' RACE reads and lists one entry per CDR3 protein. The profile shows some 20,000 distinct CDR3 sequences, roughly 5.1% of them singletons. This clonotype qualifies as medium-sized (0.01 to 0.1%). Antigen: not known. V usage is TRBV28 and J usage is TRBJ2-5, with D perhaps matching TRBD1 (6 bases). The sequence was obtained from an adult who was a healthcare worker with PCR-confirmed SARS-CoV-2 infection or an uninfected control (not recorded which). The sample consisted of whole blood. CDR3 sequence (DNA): TGTGCCAGCAGTTTCGGGGACAACCAAGAGACCCAGTACTTC. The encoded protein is CASSFGDNQETQYF.